Here is one T cell receptor (beta chain) with its context. This clonotype has a count of ten or more. Its antigen is unknown. No base-level quality is on record; no much larger clone is a single base apart. Library preparation employed PCR. The reads were generated on an Illumina HiSeq 2500. TCR library preparation used molecular barcoding, with unique molecular identifiers applied to normalize quantification of the TCRbeta repertoire. TCRdb applied fastp at Q25 and MiXCR to the public reads, then kept only in-frame beta chains. Rows merge per CDR3 protein into single entries with the most common DNA and genes. The sample has some 240,000 distinct CDR3 sequences on record, 7.5% to 10% of them singletons. About 4.8% of the sample goes to the ten largest clones. The data were taken from a study of T-cell reconstitution after alpha-beta-depleted transplantation in children (dated by TCRdb to 2016 to 2017). With respect to the entire study: The study quantitatively tracked T-cell immune reconstitution after TCRalphabeta/CD19-depleted allogeneic hematopoietic cell transplantation in children using TCR repertoire profiling.

Deletion took 6 bases off V and 4 bases off J, with a span of 15 bases between the germline ends. Sequences MGHDK (CDR1) and SYGVNS (CDR2) are obtained from the germline V gene. Taken from cysteine to phenylalanine, the CDR3 has 14 residues. The sequence is cut down to CDR3 DNA, 42 bases in frame from base 1. Sample: PBMCs from the stem cell graft donor, taken from the stem cell graft. The clonotype originates from a human donor who donated a stem cell graft to a child with SCID. Recombination connected TRBV25-1 to TRBJ1-1, and TRBD1 may be the D gene, going by 5 matching bases. Read as DNA, the sequence is TGTGCCAGCAGATCCTCTTGGGGGGGCACTGAAGCTTTCTTT. This translates into CASRSSWGGTEAFF.